This TCR beta chain was found in a study of T cells in Graves' hyperthyroidism and ophthalmopathy. Using RNA transcripts as the source, TCR beta CDR3 regions were amplified. HTBI primers were employed in a first-round RT-PCR of the TCR CDR3. TCRdb called the multiplex PCR reads again in MiXCR, with one record for every CDR3 protein. The sample records more than 500,000 distinct CDR3 sequences, around 16% being singletons. Germline V CDR1 and CDR2: MNHNS, SASEGT. V shed 5 bases and J 8 bases; nucleotides not matched to a gene: 12. The CDR3 extends over 16 amino acids. Inclusion characteristics of ophthalmopathy patients comprised a Clinical Activity Score of at least 3, a NOSPECS grade of at least 4, and duration under 3 months. Diagnoses rested on clinical symptoms, serum thyroxine and TRAb, thyroid ultrasound and orbital computed tomography.

This receptor was obtained from a woman in her twenties or thirties with Graves' ophthalmopathy. Sequencing input: blood. The V and J genes are TRBV6-1 and TRBJ2-6; 7 bases fit TRBD1. CDR3 amino acids: CASSHPFGQDTNVLTF. CDR3 bases: TGTGCCAGCAGTCACCCTTTTGGACAGGACACCAACGTCCTGACTTTC.